Listed below are T cell receptor beta chains from one sample, sequenced in a study of blood T cell repertoires in COVID-19. Produced via immunoSEQ multiplex PCR; TCRdb's table is partial and in-frame only. Counted here are 390,000 or so clones, approximately 90% occurring once; the ten biggest clones make up 1.4%. The sample comprised peripheral blood. Receptors originate from a woman in her thirties with active or convalescent COVID-19. Each CDR3 is given with its conserved first and last residue. A D gene is named only where the DNA matches it firmly. The size field is filled for only some rows; it gives once, few, many or a size class.

length	V	J	size	D	CDR3	DNA
16	TRBV7-2	TRBJ2-2	-	TRBD2	CASSPFSGGLAGELFF	TGTGCCAGCAGCCCCTTCTCGGGAGGTTTGGCCGGGGAGCTGTTTTTT
14	TRBV5-1	TRBJ2-5	-	TRBD2	CASRTGLAGETQYF	TGCGCCAGCAGGACCGGACTAGCCGGAGAGACCCAGTACTTC
20	TRBV19	TRBJ2-1	-	-	CASSIDWVADSDSSYNEQFF	TGTGCCAGTAGTATAGATTGGGTAGCGGATAGCGATAGCTCCTACAATGAGCAGTTCTTC
18	TRBV11-2	TRBJ2-5	-	TRBD2	CASSDTSGGLVGLETQYF	TGTGCCAGCAGCGACACTAGCGGGGGGTTAGTCGGGCTAGAGACCCAGTACTTC
14	TRBV6-5	TRBJ2-3	-	-	CASVGRANPDTQYF	TGTGCCAGCGTGGGGCGAGCCAACCCTGATACGCAGTATTTT
14	TRBV6-5	TRBJ2-2	-	-	CASSYPGVTGELFF	TGTGCCAGCAGTTACCCCGGGGTTACCGGGGAGCTGTTTTTT
15	TRBV28	TRBJ2-7	few	-	CASSLGFSSSYEQYF	TGTGCCAGCAGTTTGGGCTTCTCGAGCTCCTACGAGCAGTACTTC
15	TRBV28	TRBJ2-7	-	TRBD1	CASSAADRARYEQYF	TGTGCCAGCAGTGCCGCCGACAGGGCTCGCTACGAGCAGTACTTC
13	TRBV6-2/TRBV6-3	TRBJ2-1	-	-	CASSPRERGQQFF	TGTGCCAGCAGCCCCCGGGAGAGGGGGCAACAGTTCTTC
15	TRBV19	TRBJ1-2	-	TRBD1	CASDLTGTANYGYTF	TGTGCCAGTGATCTCACCGGGACAGCTAACTATGGCTACACCTTC
14	TRBV5-8	TRBJ1-5	-	-	CASSLAQGNQPQHF	TGTGCCAGCAGCTTGGCTCAGGGCAATCAGCCCCAGCATTTT
12	TRBV6-1	TRBJ1-5	-	-	CASSDLNQPQHF	TGTGCCAGCAGTGACCTCAATCAGCCCCAGCATTTT
15	TRBV5-6	TRBJ2-1	-	TRBD1	CASRPTGASYNEQFF	TGTGCCAGCAGGCCTACAGGGGCCTCCTACAATGAGCAGTTCTTC
15	TRBV6-5	TRBJ2-7	-	-	CASSRKGEVAYEQYF	TGTGCCAGCAGCCGCAAGGGAGAAGTGGCCTACGAGCAGTACTTC